A single sample is the source of the 10 T cell receptor beta chains below, sequenced in a study of Ad26.COV2.S vaccination and SARS-CoV-2 variants. The repertoire was sequenced with immunoSEQ multiplex PCR; TCRdb's copy has only in-frame clones and lacks some. Of some 250,000 clones listed, around 89% are singletons. Treatment defined: approximately 18 received Ad26.COV2.S at low or high dose, single or two shots; 5 received placebo; per-sample allocation not given. Sample collection was performed on day 63 after the first vaccine or placebo injection. The sequencing here drew on peripheral blood, taken in a trial of Ad26.COV2.S vaccine versus placebo. These receptors were collected from a person aged 18-60 years who received the Ad26.COV2.S COVID-19 vaccine or a placebo.

This clone came up a few times. J is TRBJ1-2 and V is TRBV5-8, with a tentative D call TRBD1 (5 bases). Germline lookup yields CDR1 SGHTS and CDR2 YDEGEE. V was cut by 0 bases and J by 8 bases, with 8 bases left in between. CDR3 length equals 12 residues. The CDR3 region is CASSLVGVGYTF. The DNA for the CDR3 is TGTGCCAGCAGCTTGGTAGGGGTCGGCTACACCTTC.

The chain employs TRBV4-1 and TRBJ2-3; TRBD2 matches at 11 bases. The germline V gene has CDR1 MGHRA and CDR2 YSYEKL. The V segment lost 0 bases and the J segment 6 bases; nucleotides outside the gene matches: 2. The length of the CDR3 is 15 residues. CDR3 residues: CASSQDPSGRDTQYF. The CDR3 nucleotides are TGCGCCAGCAGCCAAGATCCTAGCGGGAGGGATACGCAGTATTTT.

The rearrangement links TRBV7-3 to TRBJ2-7; 8 bases are a match to TRBD1. V was pared by 3 bases and J by 5 bases, with 3 bases of the junction left unmatched. This CDR3 region has 13 residues. Looked up from germline, CDR1 is SGHTA and CDR2 is FQGTGA. CDR3 nucleotide sequence: TGTGCCAGCAGCTTGGACAGGGAAAACGAGCAGTACTTC. Its protein product is CASSLDRENEQYF. Supplemented by reference TRBV7-3 and TRBJ2-7, the full variable domain reads GAGVSQTPSNKVTEKGKYVELRCDPISGHTALYWYRQSLGQGPEFLIYFQGTGAADDSGLPNDRFFAVRPEGSVSTLKIQRTERGDSAVYLCASSLDRENEQYFGPGTRLTVT.

The CDR3 here is CASRTSGKIYNEQFF. The CDR3, as DNA: TGTGCCAGCAGAACTAGCGGGAAAATCTACAATGAGCAGTTCTTC. This chain connects TRBV27 to TRBJ2-1, with TRBD2 matching 10 bases. The germline V gene encodes CDR1 MNHEY and CDR2 SMNVEV (reference sequence). This CDR3 comprises 15 residues. With V trimmed by 6 bases and J by 3 bases, 5 bases remained unmatched.

This sequence joins TRBV11-2 and TRBJ2-3, with 7 bases fitting TRBD1. Trimming removed 5 bases from V and 6 bases from J; junction bases left unmatched: 14. Germline CDR1 is SGHAT and CDR2 is FQNNGV. The CDR3 is 16 amino acids. As DNA, the CDR3 is TGTGCCAGCAGCACCCGACAGGGCTCCATTAGGGATACGCAGTATTTT. It codes for CASSTRQGSIRDTQYF.

The chain combines TRBV29-1 with TRBJ2-7; D possibly corresponds to TRBD1 (6 bases). Germline V lookup: CDR1 SQVTM, CDR2 ANQGSEA. The V gene lost 2 bases and the J gene lost 4 bases, with 12 bases spanning the gap. This CDR3 has 13 amino acids. The CDR3 here is CSVEPEGGYEQYF. CDR3 in DNA: TGCAGCGTTGAACCCGAAGGGGGTTACGAGCAGTACTTC.

The genes are TRBV4-3 and TRBJ1-3; D is ambiguous. Germline loops: CDR1 LGHNA, CDR2 YSLEER. V lost 0 bases, J lost 0 bases, and 9 bases lay in between. The CDR3 sequence is 16 residues long. The CDR3 region is CASSQDPLISGNTIYF. The CDR3 DNA reads TGCGCCAGCAGCCAAGATCCCTTGATCTCTGGAAACACCATATATTTT.

On this clone: Other DNA sequences in this specimen translate into the identical CDR3. This CDR3 is CASSLGLAGGGTQYF. CDR3 coding DNA: TGTGCCAGCAGCTTAGGGCTAGCGGGGGGCGGGACCCAGTACTTC. J is TRBJ2-5 and V is TRBV7-2, with TRBD2 matching 11 bases. The CDR3 has 15 residues. Germline V gene sequence: CDR1 SGHTA, CDR2 FQGNSA. V lost 1 base and J lost 7; bases outside the gene matches: 5. Based on the CDR3 plus reference TRBV7-2 and TRBJ2-5, the full variable domain is GAGVSQSPSNKVTEKGKDVELRCDPISGHTALYWYRQSLGQGLEFLIYFQGNSAPDKSGLPSDRFSAERTGGSVSTLTIQRTQQEDSAVYLCASSLGLAGGGTQYFGPGTRLLVL.

V gene TRBV5-1 combines with J gene TRBJ1-5, with a possible D match to TRBD1 (5 bases). Germline V lookup: CDR1 SGHRS, CDR2 YFSETQ. The V end was cut by 0 bases, the J end by 0 bases, with 10 bases between. The length of the CDR3 is 16 residues. CDR3 sequence: CASSLGGGNSNQPQHF. For the CDR3, the DNA is TGCGCCAGCAGCTTGGGGGGCGGGAATAGCAATCAGCCCCAGCATTTT.

CDR3: CASSVGSIDTGAYEQYF. The CDR3 bases are TGTGCCAGCAGCGTAGGTTCGATCGACACCGGAGCCTACGAGCAGTACTTC. This rearrangement joins TRBV9 to TRBJ2-7, with D hard to call. This CDR3 has 17 amino acids. Germline values: CDR1 SGDLS, CDR2 YYNGEE. Trimming shortened V by 0 bases and J by 2 bases, and 18 bases separated the two germline ends.